One and the same sample provided the 8 T cell receptor beta chains below, sequenced in a study of T cells after yellow fever vaccination. TCRdb independently ran MiXCR on the 5' RACE reads; one entry per CDR3 protein. The sample shows about 150,000 distinct CDR3 sequences, just over 6.5% of them seen only once. The sample consisted of CD4+ T cells sorted from PBMCs, taken 10 days after the yellow fever booster vaccination. These receptors were taken from a man under 40 who received the YFV17D yellow fever vaccine.

This clonotype was detected many times. This chain connects TRBV7-2 to TRBJ1-3; D remains ambiguous. Germline assignment: CDR1 SGHTA and CDR2 FQGNSA. Trimming took 4 bases from V and 0 from J, leaving 4 bases between them. This CDR3 is built from 13 residues. The CDR3 DNA reads TGTGCCAGCAGCTCCACCTCTGGAAACACCATATATTTT. It encodes CASSSTSGNTIYF.

This clonotype was seen at least ten times. This chain connects TRBV9 to TRBJ2-3; maybe TRBD2 (6 bases). V was trimmed by 6 bases and J by 2 bases, leaving 13 bases between them. Germline-derived CDR1 and CDR2 are SGDLS and YYNGEE. This CDR3 has 14 amino acids. CDR3 amino acids: CASNWGENTDTQYF. Written as DNA, the CDR3 is TGTGCCAGCAACTGGGGGGAGAACACAGATACGCAGTATTTT. Full variable domain (missing parts from reference TRBV9 and TRBJ2-3): DSGVTQTPKHLITATGQRVTLRCSPRSGDLSVYWYQQSLDQGLQFLIQYYNGEERAKGNILERFSAQQFPDLHSELNLSSLELGDSALYFCASNWGENTDTQYFGPGTRLTVL.

In this sample, this clonotype turned up a few times. This chain uses TRBV14 with TRBJ1-2, with D perhaps matching TRBD1 (5 bases). The germline V and J ends were trimmed by 1 base and 6 bases, with 12 bases remaining between them. Germline loops: CDR1 SGHDN, CDR2 FVKESK. The CDR3 loop spans 14 amino acids. The CDR3 loop is CASSQVAGVNGYTF. The CDR3, as DNA: TGTGCCAGCAGCCAAGTGGCGGGGGTGAATGGCTACACCTTC. Full variable domain (outside the CDR3, taken from reference TRBV14 and TRBJ1-2): EAGVTQFPSHSVIEKGQTVTLRCDPISGHDNLYWYRRVMGKEIKFLLHFVKESKQDESGMPNNRFLAERTGGTYSTLKVQPAELEDSGVYFCASSQVAGVNGYTFGSGTRLTVV.

This clonotype was detected ten times or more. CDR3 residues: CSARPIANPGPNTDTQYF. The CDR3 bases are TGCAGTGCTAGACCGATCGCGAATCCGGGACCGAACACAGATACGCAGTATTTT. This chain connects TRBV20-1 to TRBJ2-3; perhaps D is TRBD1 or TRBD2 (5 bases each). V lost 2 bases and J 2 bases, leaving 23 bases between the germline ends. CDR1 and CDR2 from the germline V gene are DFQATT and SNEGSKA (reference sequence). This CDR3 is built from 18 residues.

This clonotype was counted many times. The chain uses TRBV4-3 and TRBJ2-7, with unresolved D. The CDR3 covers 14 residues. Trimming removed 0 bases at V and 3 bases at J, with 9 bases between. The germline V gene has CDR1 LGHNA and CDR2 YSLEER. The CDR3 loop is CASSQDYADYEQYF. CDR3 bases: TGCGCCAGCAGCCAAGATTACGCCGACTACGAGCAGTACTTC.

This clonotype appeared many times. The chain recombines TRBV9 with TRBJ2-1; no firm D call. V gave up 0 bases and J gave up 8 bases, with 6 bases separating them. Germline V gives CDR1 SGDLS, CDR2 YYNGEE. The CDR3 totals 12 residues. The CDR3 region is CASSVDSYEQFF. DNA of the CDR3: TGTGCCAGCAGCGTAGACTCTTATGAGCAGTTCTTC. Drawing the rest from reference TRBV9 and TRBJ2-1, the complete variable domain is DSGVTQTPKHLITATGQRVTLRCSPRSGDLSVYWYQQSLDQGLQFLIQYYNGEERAKGNILERFSAQQFPDLHSELNLSSLELGDSALYFCASSVDSYEQFFGPGTRLTVL.

This clonotype was picked up many times. This chain connects TRBV4-1 to TRBJ2-5; D not resolved. Germline V CDR1 and CDR2: MGHRA, YSYEKL. The CDR3 consists of 15 residues. Trimming pared 0 bases from V and 7 bases from J, leaving 15 bases between. In DNA, the CDR3 is TGCGCCAGCAGCCAAGATTCACAGCTCGGTAGGACCCAGTACTTC. Translated: CASSQDSQLGRTQYF.

The chain has TRBV28 and TRBJ2-7, with 7 bases identical to TRBD1. V shed 4 bases, J shed 0 bases, and the junction held 6 bases outside the gene matches. Per the germline V gene, CDR1 is MDHEN and CDR2 is SYDVKM. CDR3 size: 15 residues. CDR3 sequence (DNA): TGTGCCAGCAGTTCATCAGGGGGTTTCTCCTACGAGCAGTACTTC. As protein: CASSSSGGFSYEQYF.